A selection of T cell receptor beta chains follows, all from one sample in a study of blood T cell repertoires in COVID-19. Assay: immunoSEQ multiplex PCR; the TCRdb copy retains only in-frame clones and omits some. The repertoire holds under 300,000 clones, with around 83% as singletons. Input material: peripheral blood. All receptors come from a man older than 75 with acute or convalescent COVID-19. CDR3s leave out the opening cysteine and the closing phenylalanine or tryptophan.

CDR3aa: ASSIGEEWTANQPQH
v_gene: TRBV19
j_gene: TRBJ1-5

CDR3aa: ASSARLAGGGNEQF
v_gene: TRBV7-2
j_gene: TRBJ2-1

CDR3aa: ASSLARGVGTEAF
v_gene: TRBV7-9
j_gene: TRBJ1-1

CDR3aa: AISEYTGNEQY
v_gene: TRBV10-3
j_gene: TRBJ2-7

CDR3aa: ASSQDPGLLTDTQY
v_gene: TRBV4-2
j_gene: TRBJ2-3

CDR3aa: ASTPRGGGPDNEQF
v_gene: TRBV27
j_gene: TRBJ2-1

CDR3aa: ASREGYQIQYNEQF
v_gene: TRBV2
j_gene: TRBJ2-1

CDR3aa: ASSTGQGFYGYT
v_gene: TRBV28
j_gene: TRBJ1-2

CDR3aa: ASSEAHQESYEQY
v_gene: TRBV2
j_gene: TRBJ2-7

CDR3aa: ASSNYKGTEAF
v_gene: TRBV12-3/TRBV12-4
j_gene: TRBJ1-1

CDR3aa: ASSPALGGVNTEAF
v_gene: TRBV18
j_gene: TRBJ1-1

CDR3aa: ASSQGLAGIQETQY
v_gene: TRBV4-2
j_gene: TRBJ2-5

CDR3aa: AWSQGTSANTGELF
v_gene: TRBV30
j_gene: TRBJ2-2

CDR3aa: ASSPGRDRYNEQY
v_gene: TRBV19
j_gene: TRBJ2-7

CDR3aa: ASRPGGGTNYNEQF
v_gene: TRBV5-1
j_gene: TRBJ2-1

CDR3aa: ASSSGTGSEKLF
v_gene: TRBV5-5
j_gene: TRBJ1-4

CDR3aa: ASSTRSYRGPNSPLH
v_gene: TRBV13
j_gene: TRBJ1-6

CDR3aa: AWSQGGVGTDTQY
v_gene: TRBV30
j_gene: TRBJ2-3

CDR3aa: ASSQTTGGSGY
v_gene: TRBV3-1/TRBV3-2
j_gene: TRBJ2-7

CDR3aa: ASSLTPIQGSNEQF
v_gene: TRBV7-3
j_gene: TRBJ2-1

CDR3aa: ASSLAGDYNSPLH
v_gene: TRBV5-1
j_gene: TRBJ1-6

CDR3aa: ASSLDHINTGELF
v_gene: TRBV7-2
j_gene: TRBJ2-2

CDR3aa: ASSGQGRANYGYT
v_gene: TRBV9
j_gene: TRBJ1-2

CDR3aa: ASSLDGQGGTEAF
v_gene: TRBV5-1
j_gene: TRBJ1-1

CDR3aa: ASSLTDTQY
v_gene: TRBV3-1/TRBV3-2
j_gene: TRBJ2-3

CDR3aa: ASSQLQTMNTEAF
v_gene: TRBV3-1/TRBV3-2
j_gene: TRBJ1-1

CDR3aa: ASSMGGVRTEAF
v_gene: TRBV6-5
j_gene: TRBJ1-1